These 14 T cell receptor beta chains originate from one sample sequenced in a study of cytomegalovirus exposure and HLA in healthy donors. PCR used 60 Vbeta primers and 13 Jbeta primers. Only in-frame clones appear in the TCRdb table, and some are missing; sequencing was by immunoSEQ multiplex PCR. The sample has some 160,000 clones; 80% to 85% are singletons. Sample: PBMCs. Every receptor here comes from a woman between 18 and 29 years old in good health and CMV-seronegative.

The rearrangement joins TRBV6-5 to TRBJ1-1; D gene unclear. The CDR3 sequence is 15 residues long. CDR1 is MNHEY, CDR2 SVGAGI, per germline. V was trimmed by 0 bases and J by 6 bases, leaving 14 bases between them. CDR3 sequence: CASSYSTGLRSEAFF. In nucleotides, the CDR3 is TGTGCCAGCAGTTACTCGACGGGGTTACGCTCTGAAGCTTTCTTT.

This sequence joins TRBV23-1 and TRBJ1-2; perhaps TRBD1 as D (6 bases). TRBV23-1 is labeled an ORF, and its function is uncertain. This CDR3 is 12 amino acids long. The V gene lost 5 bases and the J gene lost 2 bases, with 6 bases spanning the gap. CDR3 bases: TGCGCCAGCAGTGGACAGAACTATGGCTACACCTTC. Its protein product is CASSGQNYGYTF.

This chain joins TRBV12-5 and TRBJ1-1; the match to TRBD1 covers 11 bases. The CDR3 spans 12 residues. The V and J ends lost 6 bases and 10 bases, in that order; junction bases with no gene match: 4. CDR1 and CDR2 from the germline V gene are LGHNT and FRNRAP. The CDR3 loop reads CASGVGTGGAFF. In nucleotides, the CDR3 is TGTGCTAGTGGAGTGGGGACAGGGGGAGCTTTCTTT.

V is TRBV30 and J is TRBJ2-3; no clear D gene. Trimming took off 6 bases at V and 3 bases at J, with 19 bases between the two ends. CDR1 is GTSNPN and CDR2 is SVGIG in the germline V gene (reference sequence). This CDR3 spans 15 amino acids. The CDR3 DNA sequence: TGTGCCTGCCCCCCCCGCGTGGGCGCGACAGATACGCAGTATTTT. Translated: CACPPRVGATDTQYF.

V gene TRBV11-2 combines with J gene TRBJ1-3; D uncertain. Germline lookup yields CDR1 SGHAT and CDR2 FQNNGV. CDR3 size: 15 residues. The V end lost 4 bases, the J end lost 4 bases, and 14 bases lay between the germline ends. CDR3 residues: CASSSKGANGNTIYF. The CDR3 bases are TGTGCCAGCAGCTCCAAGGGAGCCAACGGAAACACCATATATTTT.

The gene calls are TRBV28 and TRBJ1-4; D not resolved. The V end lost 5 bases, the J end lost 0 bases, and 13 bases lay between the germline ends. CDR3 length: 16 amino acids. Germline-derived CDR1 and CDR2 are MDHEN and SYDVKM. The CDR3 DNA follows: TGTGCCAGCAGTCCCGGAGCATCTTCAACTAATGAAAAACTGTTTTTT. Amino acids: CASSPGASSTNEKLFF.

The chain has TRBV18 and TRBJ1-6; a possible D gene is TRBD1 (6 bases). The CDR3 is 15 amino acids. Trimming took off 3 bases at V and 10 bases at J, with 16 bases between the two ends. Germline-derived CDR1 and CDR2 are KGHSH and LQKENI. In nucleotides, the CDR3 is TGTGCCAGCTCACCTGGACAAGGCGGGGGCTCACCCCTCCACTTT. Amino acids: CASSPGQGGGSPLHF.

This sequence joins TRBV30 and TRBJ1-6; possible D gene TRBD1, 6 bases. This CDR3 contains 18 residues. In germline, CDR1 is GTSNPN, CDR2 SVGIG (reference sequence). Trimming removed 0 bases at V and 4 bases at J, with 19 bases between. Here the CDR3 reads CAWSVPRSRGLYNSPLHF. The CDR3 bases are TGTGCCTGGAGTGTACCCAGAAGCAGGGGTTTGTATAATTCACCCCTCCACTTT.

The chain combines TRBV6-6 with TRBJ1-5; no clear D gene. This CDR3 is 15 amino acids long. Trimming took 5 bases from V and 4 from J, leaving 15 bases between them. From germline, CDR1 is MNHNY and CDR2 SVGAGI (reference sequence). As DNA, the CDR3 is TGTGCCAGCAGTGGAGACGGACGGGGAAATCAGCCCCAGCATTTT. Amino acids: CASSGDGRGNQPQHF.

The table lists this clone with a few counts. The V gene is TRBV7-2, the J gene TRBJ1-6; tentative D call: TRBD1 (6 bases). V lost 4 bases, J lost 4 bases, and 14 bases lay in between. Per the germline V gene, CDR1 is SGHTA and CDR2 is FQGNSA. The CDR3 runs to 16 residues. In nucleotides, the CDR3 is TGTGCCAGCAGCTCCCGACAGGAGCCTTATAATTCACCCCTCCACTTT. Translating it yields CASSSRQEPYNSPLHF.

J is TRBJ1-5 and V is TRBV18; D not resolved. CDR1 is KGHSH and CDR2 is LQKENI in the germline V gene. Trimming removed 8 bases from V and 4 bases from J, with 12 bases in between. The CDR3 extends over 13 amino acids. CDR3 region: CASAEGTNQPQHF. CDR3 coding DNA: TGTGCCAGCGCCGAGGGTACAAATCAGCCCCAGCATTTT.

Only one count was recorded for this clone. One end of the junction does not line up with germline, which may come from a read error. The V gene is TRBV5-1, the J gene TRBJ2-6; D perhaps matches TRBD1 (5 bases). The CDR3 loop spans 16 amino acids. CDR1 is SGHRS and CDR2 is YFSETQ in the germline V gene. DNA of the CDR3: TGCGCCAGCACGGGCTTGGGTGCCTCTGGGGCCAACGGCCTGACTTTC. Protein: CASTGLGASGANGLTF.

This chain joins TRBV19 and TRBJ2-3; 8 bases fit TRBD2. The CDR3 is 17 amino acids. Germline V CDR1 and CDR2: LNHDA, SQIVND (reference sequence). V was clipped by 7 bases and J by 4 bases; unmatched bases: 16. The CDR3 sequence: CASNTPGGVREADTQYF. The CDR3, as DNA: TGTGCCAGTAATACCCCGGGAGGGGTTCGGGAGGCAGATACGCAGTATTTT.

V and J are TRBV7-2 and TRBJ2-7, with 7 bases matching TRBD1. CDR1 SGHTA and CDR2 FQGNSA come from the germline V gene. The CDR3 has 16 residues. The J segment lost 2 bases and the V segment lost 3 bases, leaving 10 bases of the junction unmatched. CDR3 in DNA: TGTGCCAGCAGCTTGAGACAGGGTACGGCCACCTACGAGCAGTACTTC. It specifies CASSLRQGTATYEQYF.